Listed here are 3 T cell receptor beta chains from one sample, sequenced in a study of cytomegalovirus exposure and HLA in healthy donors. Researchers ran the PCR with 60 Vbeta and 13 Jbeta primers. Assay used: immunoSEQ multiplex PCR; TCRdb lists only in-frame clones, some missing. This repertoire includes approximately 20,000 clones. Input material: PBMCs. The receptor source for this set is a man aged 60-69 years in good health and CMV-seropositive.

CDR3 protein: CASSARQGHYGYTF. CDR3 in DNA: TGTGCCAGCAGCGCAAGACAGGGCCACTATGGCTACACCTTC. The chain carries TRBV7-9 and TRBJ1-2, with TRBD1 matching 7 bases. Trimming removed 5 bases from V and 3 bases from J; junction bases left unmatched: 6. The germline V gene encodes CDR1 SEHNR and CDR2 FQNEAQ (reference sequence). The CDR3 is 14 residues long.

The CDR3 DNA follows: TGTGCCACCAGCAGGGACAAACTAGCGGGGCCGCAAATAAGCTCCTACGAGCAGTACTTC. Amino acids: CATSRDKLAGPQISSYEQYF. The chain employs TRBV15 and TRBJ2-7; 10 bases align to TRBD2. The CDR3 consists of 20 residues. CDR1 and CDR2 (germline): LNHNV, YYDKDF (reference sequence). With V trimmed by 3 bases and J by 0 bases, 17 bases remained unmatched.

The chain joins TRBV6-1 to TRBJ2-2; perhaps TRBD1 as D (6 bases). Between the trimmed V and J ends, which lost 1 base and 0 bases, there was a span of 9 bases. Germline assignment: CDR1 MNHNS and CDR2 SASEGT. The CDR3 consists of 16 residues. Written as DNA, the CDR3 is TGTGCCAGCAGTGAAGAATGGACAGCGAACACCGGGGAGCTGTTTTTT. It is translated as CASSEEWTANTGELFF.